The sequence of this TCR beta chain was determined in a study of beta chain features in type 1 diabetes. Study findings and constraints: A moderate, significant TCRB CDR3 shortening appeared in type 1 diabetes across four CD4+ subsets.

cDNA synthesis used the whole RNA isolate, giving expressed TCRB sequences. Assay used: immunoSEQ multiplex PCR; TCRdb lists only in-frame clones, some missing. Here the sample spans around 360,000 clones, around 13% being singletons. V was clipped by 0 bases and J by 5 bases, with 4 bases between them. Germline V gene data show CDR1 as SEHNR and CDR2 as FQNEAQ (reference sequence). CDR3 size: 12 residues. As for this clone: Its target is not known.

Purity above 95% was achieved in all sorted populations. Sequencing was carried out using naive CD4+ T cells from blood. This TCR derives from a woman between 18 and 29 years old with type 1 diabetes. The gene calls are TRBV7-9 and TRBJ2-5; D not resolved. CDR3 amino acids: CASSLASETQYF. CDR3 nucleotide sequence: TGTGCCAGCAGCTTAGCTTCTGAGACCCAGTACTTC.